The source of this TCR beta chain is a study of T cells after yellow fever vaccination. The V gene lost 6 bases and the J gene lost 0 bases, with 18 bases spanning the gap. The CDR3 is made up of 16 amino acids. Looked up from germline, CDR1 is DFQATT and CDR2 is SNEGSKA (reference sequence). In its sample, this clonotype was seen a few times. MiXCR, applied by TCRdb to the 5' RACE reads, yields one record per CDR3 protein. Among hundreds of thousands of distinct CDR3 sequences listed, 9% to 15% were seen once. The gene calls are TRBV20-1 and TRBJ2-1, with D perhaps matching TRBD2 (6 bases). The input for sequencing was PBMCs, taken on the day of the yellow fever booster vaccination. This receptor was identified in a man aged 25 to 45 who received the YFV17D yellow fever vaccine. This CDR3 reads CSAPQPGASSYNEQFF. DNA for the CDR3: TGCAGTGCCCCTCAACCGGGAGCGAGCTCCTACAATGAGCAGTTCTTC.